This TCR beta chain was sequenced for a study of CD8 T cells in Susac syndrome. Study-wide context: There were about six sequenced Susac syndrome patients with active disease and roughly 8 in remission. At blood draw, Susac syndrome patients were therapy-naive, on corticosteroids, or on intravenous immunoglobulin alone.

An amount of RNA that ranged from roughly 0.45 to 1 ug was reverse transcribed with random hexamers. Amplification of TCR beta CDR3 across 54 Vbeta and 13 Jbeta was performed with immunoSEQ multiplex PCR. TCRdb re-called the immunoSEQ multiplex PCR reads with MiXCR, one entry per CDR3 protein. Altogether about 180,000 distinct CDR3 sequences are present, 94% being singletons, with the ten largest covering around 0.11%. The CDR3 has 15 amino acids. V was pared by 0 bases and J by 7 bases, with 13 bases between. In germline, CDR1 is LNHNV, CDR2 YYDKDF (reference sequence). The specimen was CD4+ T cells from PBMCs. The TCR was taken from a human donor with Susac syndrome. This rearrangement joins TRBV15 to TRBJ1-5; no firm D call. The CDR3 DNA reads TGTGCCACCAGCAGAGATAACATGGGTAGGCAGCCCCAGCATTTT. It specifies CATSRDNMGRQPQHF. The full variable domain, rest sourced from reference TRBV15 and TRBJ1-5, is DAMVIQNPRYQVTQFGKPVTLSCSQTLNHNVMYWYQQKSSQAPKLLFHYYDKDFNNEADTPDNFQSRRPNTSFCFLDIRSPGLGDTAMYLCATSRDNMGRQPQHFGDGTRLSIL.